A selection of T cell receptor beta chains follows, all from one sample in a study of T-cell memory formation after mild COVID-19. Using its own MiXCR run on the 5' RACE reads, TCRdb lists one record per CDR3 protein. The repertoire includes about 270,000 distinct CDR3 sequences, around 17% of them detected once, and roughly 23% sits in the top ten. The source material was PBMCs or a T cell subset sorted from them (not recorded which). Receptors were obtained from a man aged 18 to 35 who had mild COVID-19 (a few samples of this study predate the infection). Cell type and time point are not known. Each CDR3 is given without its conserved first and last residue. The D gene is left open where the match is weak.

V	length	J	D	CDR3
TRBV7-6	12	TRBJ1-3	-	ASSLTGNGNTIY
TRBV4-2	15	TRBJ1-6	TRBD1	ASSQETGGGYNSPLH
TRBV29-1	9	TRBJ2-7	-	SGGQDYEQY
TRBV12-3/TRBV12-4	12	TRBJ2-2	-	ASRGSLTDGELF
TRBV12-3/TRBV12-4	14	TRBJ2-1	-	ASSPDPGDSYNEQF
TRBV12-3/TRBV12-4	13	TRBJ2-5	-	ASSLAYSGIRTQY
TRBV4-1	13	TRBJ1-1	-	ASSQDLQEFSEAF
TRBV20-1	11	TRBJ2-1	-	SLRESSYNEQF
TRBV20-1	10	TRBJ2-3	-	SAPRRTDTQY
TRBV29-1	13	TRBJ1-1	TRBD1	SVEGLAGGNTEAF
TRBV4-3	15	TRBJ2-3	-	ASSQGGAASSTDTQY
TRBV5-1	16	TRBJ2-3	TRBD2	ASSFSPRLAADTDTQY
TRBV5-1	13	TRBJ1-1	TRBD1	ASSGTGRSGTEAF
TRBV20-1	11	TRBJ1-1	-	SARGPRNTEAF
TRBV20-1	11	TRBJ2-3	-	SARAPVADTQY
TRBV7-2	12	TRBJ2-3	TRBD2	ASSPTSGTDTQY
TRBV4-2	13	TRBJ2-1	-	ASSPSRGLHNEQF
TRBV6-2/TRBV6-3	19	TRBJ2-4	-	ASSKTTKLATYGLAKNIQY
TRBV6-1	12	TRBJ2-1	-	ASFRDLGLDEQF
TRBV7-2	13	TRBJ2-3	-	ASSPRKTSTDTQY
TRBV9	12	TRBJ1-2	-	ASSVEGTNYGYT
TRBV5-1	11	TRBJ2-5	-	ASSTDLGETQY
TRBV5-1	9	TRBJ2-2	-	ASRSLGELF
TRBV5-5	11	TRBJ2-7	-	ASSVQGSYEQY
TRBV2	13	TRBJ2-3	TRBD1	ASSVRTGGGDTQY
TRBV4-1	11	TRBJ2-1	-	ASSRTPYNEQF
TRBV10-3	13	TRBJ1-4	-	AISESGVGNEKLF
TRBV20-1	12	TRBJ2-5	-	SVPPLAALETQY
TRBV6-2/TRBV6-3	8	TRBJ2-1	-	ASNHNEQF
TRBV20-1	9	TRBJ1-3	-	SALDSYTIY
TRBV4-2	14	TRBJ2-1	TRBD2	ASSQELAGGFDEQF
TRBV6-5	12	TRBJ1-1	-	ASTTPGGRTEAF
TRBV5-1	13	TRBJ2-2	-	ASSLADRDTGELF
TRBV4-1	9	TRBJ2-3	-	ASREQAAQY
TRBV4-3	13	TRBJ2-4	-	ASSQILRGKGIQY
TRBV12-1	15	TRBJ2-3	-	ASSTTISGSLGDTQY
TRBV5-1	13	TRBJ2-5	-	ASSSTPGYGETQY
TRBV7-6	11	TRBJ2-7	-	ASSLGAGLEQY
TRBV15	16	TRBJ1-1	-	ATSRDLVWGQGRTEAF
TRBV6-5	14	TRBJ2-5	-	ASSYSRGTGQETQY
TRBV6-6	13	TRBJ2-5	-	ASSYSTKGGETQY
TRBV6-1	12	TRBJ1-2	-	ASLYDRLAYGYT
TRBV20-1	12	TRBJ1-2	-	SATPIAADYGYT
TRBV25-1	10	TRBJ1-1	-	ASSEWNTEAF
TRBV18	13	TRBJ1-6	-	ASSPLSGYNSPLH
TRBV7-9	11	TRBJ1-2	TRBD1	ASSPRQGPSYT
TRBV29-1	11	TRBJ2-2	-	SVTAFGTGELF
TRBV27	14	TRBJ2-5	-	ASSLGLRGQQETQY